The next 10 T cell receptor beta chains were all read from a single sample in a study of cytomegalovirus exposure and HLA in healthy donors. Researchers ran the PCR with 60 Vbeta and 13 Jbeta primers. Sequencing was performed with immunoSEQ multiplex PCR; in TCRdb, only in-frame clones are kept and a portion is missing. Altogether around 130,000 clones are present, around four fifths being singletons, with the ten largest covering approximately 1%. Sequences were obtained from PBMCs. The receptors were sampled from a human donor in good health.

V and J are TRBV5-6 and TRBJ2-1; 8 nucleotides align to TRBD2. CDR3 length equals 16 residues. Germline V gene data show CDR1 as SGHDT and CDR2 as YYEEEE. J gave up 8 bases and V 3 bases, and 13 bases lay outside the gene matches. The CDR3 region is CASSSLTSGVTDEQFF. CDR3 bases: TGTGCCAGCAGCTCCCTAACTAGCGGCGTTACCGATGAGCAGTTCTTC.

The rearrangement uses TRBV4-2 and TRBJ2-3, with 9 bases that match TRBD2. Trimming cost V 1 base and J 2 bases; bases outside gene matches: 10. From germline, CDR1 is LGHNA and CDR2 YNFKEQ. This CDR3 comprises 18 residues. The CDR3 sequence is CASSQGAGLAGSTDTQYF. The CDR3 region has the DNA TGTGCCAGCAGCCAAGGGGCGGGGCTAGCGGGGTCCACAGATACGCAGTATTTT.

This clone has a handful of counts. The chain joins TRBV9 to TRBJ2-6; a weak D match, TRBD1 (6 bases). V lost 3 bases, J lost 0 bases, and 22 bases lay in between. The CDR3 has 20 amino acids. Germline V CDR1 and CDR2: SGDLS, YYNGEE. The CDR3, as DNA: TGTGCCAGCAGCGACGCCTTCAGGGGCCGTTCCCCCTCTGGGGCCAACGTCCTGACTTTC. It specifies CASSDAFRGRSPSGANVLTF.

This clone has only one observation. The CDR3 sequence: CASSYRGGYNEQFF. The CDR3 DNA follows: TGTGCCAGCAGTTATAGGGGGGGCTACAATGAGCAGTTCTTC. V usage is TRBV6-5 and J usage is TRBJ2-1, with TRBD2 as a possible D gene (7 bases). The germline V gene has CDR1 MNHEY and CDR2 SVGAGI. The CDR3 totals 14 residues. The V end lost 3 bases, the J end lost 3 bases, and 9 bases lay between the germline ends.

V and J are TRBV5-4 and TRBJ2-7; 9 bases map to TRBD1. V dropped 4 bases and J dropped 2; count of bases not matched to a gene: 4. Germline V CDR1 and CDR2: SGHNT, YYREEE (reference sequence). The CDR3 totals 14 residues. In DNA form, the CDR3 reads TGTGCCAGCAGCGGGGGGACAGGGACCTACGAGCAGTACTTC. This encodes CASSGGTGTYEQYF.

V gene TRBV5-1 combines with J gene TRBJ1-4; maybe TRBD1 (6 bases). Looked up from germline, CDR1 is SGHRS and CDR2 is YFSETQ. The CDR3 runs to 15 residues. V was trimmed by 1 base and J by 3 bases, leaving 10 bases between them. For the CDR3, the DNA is TGCGCCAGCAGCTTGCAGGGACAAGCTAATGAAAAACTGTTTTTT. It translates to CASSLQGQANEKLFF.

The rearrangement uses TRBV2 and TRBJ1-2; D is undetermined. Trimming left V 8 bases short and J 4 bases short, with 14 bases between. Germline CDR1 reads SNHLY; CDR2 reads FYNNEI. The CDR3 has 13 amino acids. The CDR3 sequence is CASGPTSSYGYTF. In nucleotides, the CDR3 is TGTGCCAGCGGGCCGACCAGCTCCTATGGCTACACCTTC. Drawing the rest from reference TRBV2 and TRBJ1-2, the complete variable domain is EPEVTQTPSHQVTQMGQEVILRCVPISNHLYFYWYRQILGQKVEFLVSFYNNEISEKSEIFDDQFSVERPDGSNFTLKIRSTKLEDSAMYFCASGPTSSYGYTFGSGTRLTVV.

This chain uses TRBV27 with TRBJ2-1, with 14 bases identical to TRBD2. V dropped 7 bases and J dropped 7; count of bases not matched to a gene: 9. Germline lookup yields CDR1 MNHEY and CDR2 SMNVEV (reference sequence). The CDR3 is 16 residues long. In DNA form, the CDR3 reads TGTGCCAGCACTGCGACTAGCGGGGGGGCCAGAAATGAGCAGTTCTTC. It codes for CASTATSGGARNEQFF.

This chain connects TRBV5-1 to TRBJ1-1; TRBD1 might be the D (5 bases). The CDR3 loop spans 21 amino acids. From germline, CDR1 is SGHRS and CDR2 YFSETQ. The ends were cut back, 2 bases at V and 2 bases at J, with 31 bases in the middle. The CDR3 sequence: CASSLSQSGVPSTVYNTEAFF. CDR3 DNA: TGCGCCAGCAGCTTATCACAGTCGGGGGTTCCTTCGACAGTCTATAACACTGAAGCTTTCTTT.

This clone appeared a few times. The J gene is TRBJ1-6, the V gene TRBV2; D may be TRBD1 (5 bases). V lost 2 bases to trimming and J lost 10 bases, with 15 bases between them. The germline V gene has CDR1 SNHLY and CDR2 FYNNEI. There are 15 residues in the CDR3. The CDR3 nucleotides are TGTGCCAGCAGTGAAACCGGCAGGGAGGACTCACCCCTCCACTTT. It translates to CASSETGREDSPLHF.